A selection of T cell receptor beta chains follows, all from one sample in a study of early T cells in non-severe SARS-CoV-2 infection. Each CDR3 protein gets one entry after TCRdb re-called the 5' RACE reads with MiXCR. Of roughly 80,000 distinct CDR3 sequences listed, about 11% are singletons. The sample consisted of whole blood, taken at baseline. These receptor sequences come from an adult who was a healthcare worker with PCR-confirmed SARS-CoV-2 infection or an uninfected control (not recorded which). CDR3s leave out the opening cysteine and the closing phenylalanine or tryptophan.

TRBV28	TRBJ1-1	ASSLVIPEAF
TRBV14	TRBJ1-5	ASSPRGGRNQPQH
TRBV4-1	TRBJ2-2	ASSLATSNTGELF
TRBV29-1	TRBJ2-1	SVASTHGEQF
TRBV20-1	TRBJ1-1	SATKRRGTEAF
TRBV6-5	TRBJ1-2	ASSYIPLTGYGYT
TRBV29-1	TRBJ2-7	SVVSGGYEQY
TRBV6-5	TRBJ1-4	ASSYLSNEKLF
TRBV5-1	TRBJ1-2	ASSSAGTDYGYT
TRBV29-1	TRBJ2-5	SVGGRLRGETQY
TRBV5-6	TRBJ2-7	ASSLGQSYEQY
TRBV5-6	TRBJ1-2	ASSLDRKISYGYT
TRBV20-1	TRBJ2-5	SAGTGYQETQY
TRBV20-1	TRBJ2-2	SAKTGAETGELF
TRBV29-1	TRBJ2-6	SVRPPGANVLT
TRBV12-3/TRBV12-4	TRBJ1-2	ASSLLSSEDGYT
TRBV29-1	TRBJ1-1	SVGDRGDTEAF
TRBV7-2	TRBJ1-3	ASSLALGKSDSGNTIY
TRBV20-1	TRBJ2-1	SASLEVDYNEQF
TRBV20-1	TRBJ2-4	SAGPGDIQY
TRBV7-9	TRBJ1-3	ASSATKSSGNTIY
TRBV30	TRBJ1-1	AWSATTWGEAF
TRBV19	TRBJ1-4	ASSARSPGNEKLF
TRBV5-4	TRBJ2-2	ASSLAAGATGELF
TRBV18	TRBJ2-7	ASSPLDSPAGEQY
TRBV5-1	TRBJ2-2	ASSLRTNTGELF
TRBV20-1	TRBJ2-3	SASSGGFSTDTQY
TRBV5-1	TRBJ2-5	ASSPIGGETQY
TRBV6-6	TRBJ2-7	ASSTPGQGGEQY
TRBV18	TRBJ1-2	ASSPLLRRTGPNYGYT
TRBV11-3	TRBJ2-5	ASSLGTLPGETQY
TRBV9	TRBJ2-5	ASSVEGWPEETQY
TRBV29-1	TRBJ2-6	SVHPKGERGSGANVLT
TRBV6-5	TRBJ2-5	ASSPGRLETQY
TRBV6-1	TRBJ1-3	ASSETGGLSSGNTIY
TRBV7-6	TRBJ2-4	ASSPTPQGVGSKNIQY
TRBV20-1	TRBJ2-5	SALPGLAGGETQY
TRBV20-1	TRBJ2-1	SGVEGANEQF
TRBV5-1	TRBJ2-7	ASKIPLPEQY
TRBV29-1	TRBJ2-1	SVEPNNEQF
TRBV5-1	TRBJ2-7	ASSLNSPYEQY
TRBV28	TRBJ1-4	ASRKDRGNEKLF
TRBV29-1	TRBJ2-3	SGCGGSDTQY
TRBV6-2/TRBV6-3	TRBJ2-7	ASSRQVDYEQY
TRBV5-6	TRBJ2-3	ASSPNVRVTTDTQY
TRBV11-2	TRBJ1-1	ASSLRGITEAF
TRBV20-1	TRBJ1-1	SARAGDTEAF
TRBV6-5	TRBJ2-1	ASSYGREQF
TRBV12-3/TRBV12-4	TRBJ1-1	ASSFGGNVNTEAF
TRBV5-1	TRBJ1-1	ASSPLTGAMNTEAF
TRBV20-1	TRBJ2-1	SARRQTRSYNEQF
TRBV20-1	TRBJ1-5	SARDYGRGNQPQH
TRBV20-1	TRBJ1-1	SATQPNTEAF
TRBV10-3	TRBJ1-1	AARHNTEAF
TRBV29-1	TRBJ2-1	SARSGGDEQF
TRBV14	TRBJ2-2	ASSPRTGTGNTGELF
TRBV18	TRBJ1-6	ASSLDRNPNSPLH
TRBV5-1	TRBJ1-6	ASSREPGQDNSPLH
TRBV3-1	TRBJ2-6	ASSHRAPSSGANVLT
TRBV6-1	TRBJ1-5	ASSPLMGGGQPQH